This T cell receptor (beta chain) comes out of a study of cytomegalovirus exposure and HLA in healthy donors. Healthy people donating bone marrow made up the donors. PCR primers comprised 60 Vbeta and 13 Jbeta primers. Produced via immunoSEQ multiplex PCR; TCRdb's table is partial and in-frame only. Among roughly 200,000 clones listed, approximately 82% were seen once. As for this clone: Its antigen remains unidentified.

Germline V gene lookup returns CDR1 SEHNR and CDR2 FQNEAQ (reference sequence). The V segment lost 5 bases and the J segment 3 bases; nucleotides outside the gene matches: 8. This CDR3 comprises 16 residues. Findings of the study overall: HLA alleles were associated with 17,000 or so TCR beta sequences in a later analysis at 0.05 false discovery rate. Because they were indistinguishable, some V segments, including TRBV6-2 and TRBV6-3, were excluded. A prior analysis recorded that most TCR beta V segments were productive about 90% or about 30% of the time.

The source of this sequence is a woman aged 40 to 49 in good health and CMV-seronegative. The chain uses TRBV7-9 and TRBJ2-1; 9 bases map to TRBD2. Sequencing input: PBMCs. The CDR3: CASSPTSGHYYNEQFF. The CDR3 DNA follows: TGTGCCAGCAGCCCCACTAGCGGGCACTACTACAATGAGCAGTTCTTC.